Sequencing of this TCR beta chain was carried out in a study of T-cell reconstitution after alpha-beta-depleted transplantation in children. Overall study findings and caveats: Recipient T cells and thymic progenitors that survived were the source of the high TCRbeta diversity seen at day 60 in some patients. It was newly produced T cells that mostly accounted for T-cell counts and diversity one year after transplant. Reports say that about two months after transplant, the alpha-beta T cells came out of several hundred graft clones that had expanded.

This clonotype was counted many times. Its antigen is undetermined. The TCRbeta library incorporated unique molecular identifiers. TCRdb re-called the PCR reads through MiXCR, storing one row per CDR3 protein. Of 200,000 to 300,000 distinct CDR3 sequences in the sample, approximately 8% are singletons; the top ten hold under 8%. Germline-derived CDR1 and CDR2 are SGHKS and YYEKEE (reference sequence). This CDR3 spans 16 amino acids. V trimming: 4 bases; J trimming: 1 base; junction bases outside the gene matches: 9. The rearrangement links TRBV5-5 to TRBJ2-3, with 7 bases lining up with TRBD1. The sequence derives from a male patient between 5 and 17 years old who had a stem cell transplant for acute lymphoblastic leukemia, so the T cells may come from the graft donor. The sample in question was PBMCs, mostly from graft donor cells, obtained 180 days after TCRalphabeta/CD19-depleted stem cell transplant. The CDR3 coding sequence is TGTGCCAGCAGCCAATCCGGGACAGACCGCACAGATACGCAGTATTTT. Translating gives CASSQSGTDRTDTQYF. Looking up the rest from reference TRBV5-5 and TRBJ2-3 gives the full variable domain: DAGVTQSPTHLIKTRGQQVTLRCSPISGHKSVSWYQQVLGQGPQFIFQYYEKEERGRGNFPDRFSARQFPNYSSELNVNALLLGDSALYLCASSQSGTDRTDTQYFGPGTRLTVL.